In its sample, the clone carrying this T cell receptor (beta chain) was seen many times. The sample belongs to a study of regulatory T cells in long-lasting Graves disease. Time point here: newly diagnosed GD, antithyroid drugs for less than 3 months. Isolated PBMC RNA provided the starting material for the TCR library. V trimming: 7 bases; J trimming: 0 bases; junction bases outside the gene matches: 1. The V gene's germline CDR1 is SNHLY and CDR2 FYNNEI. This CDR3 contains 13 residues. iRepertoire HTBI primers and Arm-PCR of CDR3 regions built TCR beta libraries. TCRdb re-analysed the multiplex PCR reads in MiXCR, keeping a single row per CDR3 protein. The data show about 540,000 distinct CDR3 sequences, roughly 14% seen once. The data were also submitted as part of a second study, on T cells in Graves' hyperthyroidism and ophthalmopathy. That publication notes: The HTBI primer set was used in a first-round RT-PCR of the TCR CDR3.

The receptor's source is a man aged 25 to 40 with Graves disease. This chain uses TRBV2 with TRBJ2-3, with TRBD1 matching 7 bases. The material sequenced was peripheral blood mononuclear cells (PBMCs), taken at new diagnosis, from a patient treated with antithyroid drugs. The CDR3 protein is CASKGQSTDTQYF. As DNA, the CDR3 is TGTGCCAGCAAGGGACAGAGCACAGATACGCAGTATTTT. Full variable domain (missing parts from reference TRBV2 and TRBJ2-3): EPEVTQTPSHQVTQMGQEVILRCVPISNHLYFYWYRQILGQKVEFLVSFYNNEISEKSEIFDDQFSVERPDGSNFTLKIRSTKLEDSAMYFCASKGQSTDTQYFGPGTRLTVL.